A single sample is the source of the 15 T cell receptor beta chains below, sequenced in a study of cytomegalovirus exposure and HLA in healthy donors. Sequencing was performed with immunoSEQ multiplex PCR; in TCRdb, only in-frame clones are kept and a portion is missing. Here the sample spans some 170,000 clones, about nine tenths being singletons. Sequenced sample: PBMCs. These receptors all come from a man between 18 and 35 years old in good health and CMV-seropositive.

The CDR3 DNA follows: TGTGCCAGCAGCTACGATCGGGGGACGCAGTATTTT. This codes for CASSYDRGTQYF. V usage is TRBV7-3 and J usage is TRBJ2-3; possibly TRBD2 for D (6 bases). The CDR3 has 12 residues. Germline CDR1 reads SGHTA; CDR2 reads FQGTGA. V lost 4 bases, J lost 9 bases, and 11 bases lay in between.

This clone was counted between two and nine times. The chain carries TRBV28 and TRBJ1-5; TRBD1 might be the D (6 bases). The CDR3 consists of 13 residues. CDR1 and CDR2 from the germline V gene are MDHEN and SYDVKM. The V and J ends lost 7 bases and 7 bases respectively, with 14 bases between them. CDR3 sequence reads: CASITGYGQPQHF. CDR3 sequence (DNA): TGTGCCAGCATCACAGGGTACGGCCAGCCCCAGCATTTT.

A few counts support this clone. V gene TRBV6-5 combines with J gene TRBJ1-2; D unclear. In germline, CDR1 is MNHEY, CDR2 SVGAGI. V dropped 5 bases and J dropped 3 bases, with 7 bases sitting between them. This CDR3 contains 12 residues. CDR3 bases: TGTGCCAGCAGTGGCTTTCACTATGGCTACACCTTC. It specifies CASSGFHYGYTF.

This chain joins TRBV27 and TRBJ2-7; D unresolved. Germline V gives CDR1 MNHEY, CDR2 SMNVEV (reference sequence). Trimming removed 2 bases at V and 1 base at J, with 18 bases between. CDR3 size: 17 residues. The CDR3 here is CASSLGPSVVRSYEQYF. The CDR3 coding sequence is TGTGCCAGCAGTTTAGGGCCCTCCGTCGTAAGGTCCTACGAGCAGTACTTC.

The chain employs TRBV5-1 and TRBJ2-5; TRBD1 matches 8 bases. The V gene end was trimmed by 0 bases and the J gene end by 4 bases; junction bases not matched to a gene: 8. Germline assignment: CDR1 SGHRS and CDR2 YFSETQ. This CDR3 comprises 16 residues. This CDR3 is CASSLAVNRGLETQYF. CDR3 in DNA: TGCGCCAGCAGCTTGGCCGTGAACAGGGGGTTAGAGACCCAGTACTTC.

The V gene is TRBV27, the J gene TRBJ2-7; D unclear. From germline, CDR1 is MNHEY and CDR2 SMNVEV (reference sequence). Trimming shortened V by 5 bases and J by 0 bases, and 11 bases separated the two germline ends. The CDR3 covers 14 residues. CDR3 DNA: TGTGCCAGCAGTCCCCGACACCTCTCCTACGAGCAGTACTTC. Amino acid sequence: CASSPRHLSYEQYF.

The sample holds one count of this clone. This chain joins TRBV15 and TRBJ1-1; tentative D call: TRBD1 (5 bases). Germline CDR1 is LNHNV and CDR2 is YYDKDF (reference sequence). The CDR3 is 15 amino acids. The V and J ends lost 8 bases and 7 bases respectively, with 23 bases between them. In nucleotides, the CDR3 is TGTGCCACCTCGATGGGTCGGGGGGGTGTTGATGAAGCTTTCTTT. This sequence encodes CATSMGRGGVDEAFF.

Here the CDR3 DNA reads TGTGCCAGCAGCACTACACCGAATGAGCAGTTCTTC. Amino acids: CASSTTPNEQFF. This sequence joins TRBV7-9 and TRBJ2-1; D unresolved. The length of the CDR3 is 12 residues. Germline CDR1 and CDR2: SEHNR and FQNEAQ (reference sequence). Trimming cost V 5 bases and J 7 bases, with 9 bases left between them.

The rearrangement links TRBV4-3 to TRBJ1-2, with D tentatively TRBD1 (5 bases). V dropped 4 bases and J dropped 4 bases, with 16 bases sitting between them. The CDR3 has 15 amino acids. Germline loops: CDR1 LGHNA, CDR2 YSLEER. CDR3: CASSPRQQDPYGYTF. The DNA of the CDR3 is TGCGCCAGCAGCCCCCGACAGCAAGATCCCTATGGCTACACCTTC.

The chain employs TRBV4-2 and TRBJ2-7, with D perhaps matching TRBD2 (6 bases). Trimming took 0 bases from V and 6 from J, leaving 24 bases between them. Germline V gives CDR1 LGHNA, CDR2 YNFKEQ. This CDR3 is 18 amino acids long. CDR3 region: CASSQDDVVRGATTEQYF. The CDR3 DNA reads as TGTGCCAGCAGCCAAGATGATGTCGTCCGCGGGGCCACCACCGAGCAGTACTTC.

V usage is TRBV9 and J usage is TRBJ2-1, with D possibly matching TRBD2 (7 bases). The CDR3 runs to 14 residues. The V gene's germline CDR1 is SGDLS and CDR2 YYNGEE. Trimming removed 4 bases from V and 7 bases from J, with 15 bases in between. The CDR3 coding sequence is TGTGCCAGCAGCTATGGGGGGGCCTCAAATGAGCAGTTCTTC. Its protein product is CASSYGGASNEQFF. The full variable domain, its missing parts supplied by reference TRBV9 and TRBJ2-1, is DSGVTQTPKHLITATGQRVTLRCSPRSGDLSVYWYQQSLDQGLQFLIQYYNGEERAKGNILERFSAQQFPDLHSELNLSSLELGDSALYFCASSYGGASNEQFFGPGTRLTVL.

V usage is TRBV25-1 and J usage is TRBJ2-2; D unresolved. Trimming left V 5 bases short and J 5 bases short, with 9 bases between. Germline V lookup: CDR1 MGHDK, CDR2 SYGVNS. The CDR3 sequence is 13 residues long. CDR3 in DNA: TGTGCCAGCAGTCCCCAGGATACCGGGGAGCTGTTTTTT. Its translation: CASSPQDTGELFF.

J is TRBJ1-2 and V is TRBV29-1, with TRBD1 matching 9 bases. J gave up 4 bases and V 3 bases, and 6 bases lay outside the gene matches. Per the germline V gene, CDR1 is SQVTM and CDR2 is ANQGSEA. The CDR3 runs to 14 residues. CDR3 bases: TGCAGCGTTGAGACAGGGGGAATTACCTATGGCTACACCTTC. This gives the protein CSVETGGITYGYTF.

The chain couples TRBV9 to TRBJ1-2; tentative D call: TRBD1 (6 bases). V was clipped by 4 bases and J by 4 bases, with 11 bases between them. The CDR3 runs to 13 residues. Per the germline V gene, CDR1 is SGDLS and CDR2 is YYNGEE. CDR3 in DNA: TGTGCCAGCAGCCCCGAAGGGGGCTATGGCTACACCTTC. Its protein product is CASSPEGGYGYTF. The whole variable domain, filled in from reference TRBV9 and TRBJ1-2, reads DSGVTQTPKHLITATGQRVTLRCSPRSGDLSVYWYQQSLDQGLQFLIQYYNGEERAKGNILERFSAQQFPDLHSELNLSSLELGDSALYFCASSPEGGYGYTFGSGTRLTVV.

The chain has TRBV5-6 and TRBJ2-3; 8 bases fit TRBD2. CDR1 SGHDT and CDR2 YYEEEE come from the germline V gene. V trimming: 5 bases; J trimming: 1 base; junction bases outside the gene matches: 0. CDR3 length: 13 amino acids. CDR3 residues: CASRLAGTDTQYF. The CDR3 coding sequence is TGTGCCAGCAGACTAGCGGGCACAGATACGCAGTATTTT. Drawing the rest from reference TRBV5-6 and TRBJ2-3, the complete variable domain is DAGVTQSPTHLIKTRGQQVTLRCSPKSGHDTVSWYQQALGQGPQFIFQYYEEEERQRGNFPDRFSGHQFPNYSSELNVNALLLGDSALYLCASRLAGTDTQYFGPGTRLTVL.